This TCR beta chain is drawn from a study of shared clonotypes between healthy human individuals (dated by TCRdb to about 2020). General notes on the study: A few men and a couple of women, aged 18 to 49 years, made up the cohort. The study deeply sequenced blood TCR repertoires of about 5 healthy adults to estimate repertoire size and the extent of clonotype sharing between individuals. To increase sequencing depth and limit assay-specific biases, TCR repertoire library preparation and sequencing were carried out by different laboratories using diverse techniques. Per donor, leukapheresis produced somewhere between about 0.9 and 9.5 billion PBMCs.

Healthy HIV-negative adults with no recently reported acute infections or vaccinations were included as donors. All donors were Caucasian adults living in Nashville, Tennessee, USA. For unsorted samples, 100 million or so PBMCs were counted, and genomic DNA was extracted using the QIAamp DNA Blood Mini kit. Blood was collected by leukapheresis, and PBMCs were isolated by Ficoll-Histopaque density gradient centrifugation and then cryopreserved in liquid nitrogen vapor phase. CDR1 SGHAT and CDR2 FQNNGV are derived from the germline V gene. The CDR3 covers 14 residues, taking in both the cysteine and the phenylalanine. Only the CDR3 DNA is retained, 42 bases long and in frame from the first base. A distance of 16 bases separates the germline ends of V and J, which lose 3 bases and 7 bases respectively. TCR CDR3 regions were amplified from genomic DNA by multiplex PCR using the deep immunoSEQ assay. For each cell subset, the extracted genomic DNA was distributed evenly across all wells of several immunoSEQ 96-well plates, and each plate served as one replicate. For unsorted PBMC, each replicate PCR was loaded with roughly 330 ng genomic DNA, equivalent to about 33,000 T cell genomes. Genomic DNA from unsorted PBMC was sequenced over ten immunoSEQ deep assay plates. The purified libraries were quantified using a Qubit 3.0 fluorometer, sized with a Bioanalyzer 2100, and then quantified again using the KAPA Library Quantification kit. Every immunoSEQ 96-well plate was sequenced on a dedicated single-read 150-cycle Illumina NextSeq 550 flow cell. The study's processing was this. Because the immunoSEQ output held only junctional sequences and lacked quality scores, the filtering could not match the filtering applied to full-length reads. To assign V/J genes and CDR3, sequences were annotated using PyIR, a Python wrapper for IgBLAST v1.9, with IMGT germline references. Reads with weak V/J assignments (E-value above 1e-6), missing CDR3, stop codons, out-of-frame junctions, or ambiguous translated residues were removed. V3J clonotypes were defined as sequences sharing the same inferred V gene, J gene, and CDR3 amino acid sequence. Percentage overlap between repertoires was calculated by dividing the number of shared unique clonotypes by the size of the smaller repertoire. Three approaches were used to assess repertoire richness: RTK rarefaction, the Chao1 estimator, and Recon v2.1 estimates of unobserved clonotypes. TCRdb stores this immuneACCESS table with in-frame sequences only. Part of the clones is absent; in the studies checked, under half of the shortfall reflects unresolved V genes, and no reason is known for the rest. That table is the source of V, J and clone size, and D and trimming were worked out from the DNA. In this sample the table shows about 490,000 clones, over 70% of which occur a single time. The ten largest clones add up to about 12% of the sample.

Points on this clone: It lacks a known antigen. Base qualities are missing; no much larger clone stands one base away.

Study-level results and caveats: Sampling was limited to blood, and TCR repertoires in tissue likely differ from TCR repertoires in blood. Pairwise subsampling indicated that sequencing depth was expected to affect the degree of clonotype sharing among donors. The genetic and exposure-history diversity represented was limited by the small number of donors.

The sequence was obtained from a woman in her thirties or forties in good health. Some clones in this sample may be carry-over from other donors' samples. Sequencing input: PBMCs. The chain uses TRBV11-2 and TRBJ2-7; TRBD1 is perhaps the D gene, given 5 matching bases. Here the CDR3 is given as CASSLPVGLGEQYF. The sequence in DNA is TGTGCCAGCAGCTTGCCGGTGGGGCTGGGGGAGCAGTACTTC. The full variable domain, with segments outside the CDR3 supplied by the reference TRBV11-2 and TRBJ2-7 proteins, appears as EAGVAQSPRYKIIEKRQSVAFWCNPISGHATLYWYQQILGQGPKLLIQFQNNGVVDDSQLPKDRFSAERLKGVDSTLKIQPAKLEDSAVYLCASSLPVGLGEQYFGPGTRLTVT.